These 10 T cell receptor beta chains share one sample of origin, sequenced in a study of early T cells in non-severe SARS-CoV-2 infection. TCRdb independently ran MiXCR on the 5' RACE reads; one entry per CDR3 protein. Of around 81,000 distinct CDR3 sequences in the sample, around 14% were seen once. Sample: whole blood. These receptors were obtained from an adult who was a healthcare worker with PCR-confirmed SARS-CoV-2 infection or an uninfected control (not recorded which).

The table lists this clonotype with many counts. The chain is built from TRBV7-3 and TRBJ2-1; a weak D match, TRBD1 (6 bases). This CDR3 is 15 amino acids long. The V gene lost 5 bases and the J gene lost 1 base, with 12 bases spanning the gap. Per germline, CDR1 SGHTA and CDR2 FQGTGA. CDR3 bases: TGTGCCAGCAGCATCAGGGGTGGATCCTACAATGAGCAGTTCTTC. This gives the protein CASSIRGGSYNEQFF.

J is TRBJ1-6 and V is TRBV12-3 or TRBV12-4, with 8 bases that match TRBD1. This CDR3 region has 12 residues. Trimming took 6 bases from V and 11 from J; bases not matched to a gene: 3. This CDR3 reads CASRPTGAPLHF. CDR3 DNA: TGTGCCAGCAGGCCGACAGGGGCACCCCTCCACTTT.

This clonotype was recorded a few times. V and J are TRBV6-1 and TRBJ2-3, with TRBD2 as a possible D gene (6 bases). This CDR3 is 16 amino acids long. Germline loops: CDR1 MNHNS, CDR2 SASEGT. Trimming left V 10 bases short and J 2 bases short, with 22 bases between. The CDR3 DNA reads TGTGCCACCCTTCCTATAGCGGACCTCTTCACAGATACGCAGTATTTT. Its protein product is CATLPIADLFTDTQYF.

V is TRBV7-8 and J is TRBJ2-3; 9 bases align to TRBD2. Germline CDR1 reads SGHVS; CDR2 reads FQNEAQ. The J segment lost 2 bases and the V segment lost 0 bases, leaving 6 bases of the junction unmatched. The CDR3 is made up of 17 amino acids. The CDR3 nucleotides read TGTGCCAGCAGCTTAGCGGGACTAGCTTTGATCACAGATACGCAGTATTTT. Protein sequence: CASSLAGLALITDTQYF.

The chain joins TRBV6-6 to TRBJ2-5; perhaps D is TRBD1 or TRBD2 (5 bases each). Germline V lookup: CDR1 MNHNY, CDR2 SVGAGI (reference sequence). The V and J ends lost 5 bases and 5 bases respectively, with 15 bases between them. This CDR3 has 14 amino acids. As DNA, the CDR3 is TGTGCCAGCAGTCCGAGGGATTGGGGGGAGACCCAGTACTTC. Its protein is CASSPRDWGETQYF.

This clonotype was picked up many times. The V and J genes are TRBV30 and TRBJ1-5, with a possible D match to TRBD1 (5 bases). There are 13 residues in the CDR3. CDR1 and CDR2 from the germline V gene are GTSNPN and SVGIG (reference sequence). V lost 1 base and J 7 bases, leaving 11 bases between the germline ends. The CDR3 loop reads CAWSDRRDQPQHF. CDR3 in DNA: TGTGCCTGGAGTGACAGGCGCGACCAGCCCCAGCATTTT.

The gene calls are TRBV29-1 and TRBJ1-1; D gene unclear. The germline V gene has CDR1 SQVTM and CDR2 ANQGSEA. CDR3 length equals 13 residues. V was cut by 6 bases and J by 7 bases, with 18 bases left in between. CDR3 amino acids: CSVFMNGGFEAFF. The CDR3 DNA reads TGCAGCGTGTTCATGAATGGTGGGTTTGAAGCTTTCTTT.

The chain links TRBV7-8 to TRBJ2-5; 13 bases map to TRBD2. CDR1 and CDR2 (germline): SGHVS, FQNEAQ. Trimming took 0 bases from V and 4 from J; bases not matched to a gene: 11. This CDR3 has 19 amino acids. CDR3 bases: TGTGCCAGCAGCTTAGCTCCTACGACTAGCGGGGGGCCGTTAGAGACCCAGTACTTC. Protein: CASSLAPTTSGGPLETQYF.

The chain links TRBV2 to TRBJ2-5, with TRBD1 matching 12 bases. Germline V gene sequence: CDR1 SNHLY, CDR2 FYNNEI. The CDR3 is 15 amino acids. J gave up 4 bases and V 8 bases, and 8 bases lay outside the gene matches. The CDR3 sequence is CASPRDRGRRETQYF. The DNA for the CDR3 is TGTGCCAGCCCCCGGGACAGGGGGCGGAGAGAGACCCAGTACTTC.

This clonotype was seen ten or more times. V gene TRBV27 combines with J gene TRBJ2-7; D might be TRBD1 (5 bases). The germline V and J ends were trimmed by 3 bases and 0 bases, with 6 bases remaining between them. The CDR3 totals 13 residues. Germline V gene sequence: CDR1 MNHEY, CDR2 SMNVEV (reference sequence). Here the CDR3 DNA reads TGTGCCAGCAGTTTGACAGCCTCCTACGAGCAGTACTTC. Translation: CASSLTASYEQYF.